This T cell receptor (beta chain) originates from a study of T-cell memory formation after mild COVID-19 (dated by TCRdb to the early 2020s). At the level of the whole study: TCR sequence clusters from the two donors were found to be largely donor specific. Two young, previously healthy adult volunteers, one female and one male, were included in the cohort. Longitudinal TCRalpha and TCRbeta repertoire sequencing tracked T-cell clones expanding and contracting after mild COVID-19 in a couple of donors.

The CDR3 runs 17 amino acids, cysteine and phenylalanine included. The read is trimmed to its CDR3 DNA, 51 bases read in frame from base 1. V loses 2 bases of germline sequence and J loses 3 bases, and the interval between the two ends is 18 bases. The germline V gene (reference sequence) sets CDR1 to LNHNV and CDR2 to YYDKDF. Ficoll-Paque density gradient centrifugation was used to isolate PBMCs. Sequencing was performed on an Illumina NovaSeq 6000. Using 5'RACE with constant-segment primers, TCRalpha and TCRbeta cDNA libraries were constructed, with sample barcodes and unique molecular identifiers added in the process. RNA was extracted from every sample with Trizol reagent. Amplification of the libraries took two PCR steps, and the second step added a second sample barcode plus Illumina TruSeq adapters. Libraries were sequenced on an Illumina NovaSeq with 2 x 150 bp paired-end reads. In the source study's methods: With migec v1.2.7, reads were demultiplexed and then collapsed into UMI-guided consensus sequences. Using mixcr v2.1.11, the UMI consensuses were aligned to TRA and TRB V and J templates and assembled into clonotypes. Expanded or contracted clonotypes were those called significant by both edgeR and NoisET, with noise models trained on biological replicates. For edgeR calls, the thresholds were a false discovery rate-adjusted p below 0.01 and a log2 fold-change of 1. As an exploratory analysis of dynamics, max-normalized trajectories of the 1000 most abundant clonotypes were examined with PCA combined with hierarchical clustering. Each responding clone was given a CD4 or CD8 phenotype based on the CD4+ and CD8+ repertoires, which had been sequenced separately. TCRdb reanalyzed the raw reads on its own, using fastp at Q25 for trimming and MiXCR for clone calling, and kept in-frame beta chains. Each CDR3 protein gets just one entry, which takes the most common genes and DNA from the rows behind it. TCRdb's processing, not the authors', yielded these V and J calls. A total of roughly 200,000 distinct CDR3 sequences appear in this sample, about a fifth of them only once. Roughly 24% of the sample goes to the ten largest clones.

Points the paper makes about the study in general: Whether the second-wave clones peaking on day 37 were SARS-CoV-2 specific was not confirmed. The study covered only two mild cases, and larger cohorts including severe cases with pre-infection samples were considered necessary. Contracting CD4+ clones were located mainly in the CM and EM memory subsets, whereas CD8+ clones were found to be enriched in EMRA. Clones contracting from day 15 to 85 had balanced CD4/CD8 phenotypes, while a second wave expanding from day 15 to 37 was biased towards CD4+. The detection of some responding clones in pre-infection memory suggests that pre-existing cross-reactive memory T cells joined the SARS-CoV-2 response.

This clonotype was seen more than once but under ten times. The specificity of this receptor is unknown. Base qualities are missing; no much larger clone stands one base away. The chain is made from TRBV15 and TRBJ2-3, with TRBD2 tentatively as D gene (6 bases match). The receptor's source is an adult woman who had mild COVID-19 (a few samples of this study predate the infection). The sample titles of this study are shuffled in the database, so cell type and time point are left out; the donor was told from shared clones. The sequenced material came from PBMCs or a T cell subset sorted from them (not recorded which). The nucleotide sequence is given as TGTGCCACCAGCAGATGGGACTCCGGGAGTAGGACAGATACGCAGTATTTT. This is translated as CATSRWDSGSRTDTQYF.